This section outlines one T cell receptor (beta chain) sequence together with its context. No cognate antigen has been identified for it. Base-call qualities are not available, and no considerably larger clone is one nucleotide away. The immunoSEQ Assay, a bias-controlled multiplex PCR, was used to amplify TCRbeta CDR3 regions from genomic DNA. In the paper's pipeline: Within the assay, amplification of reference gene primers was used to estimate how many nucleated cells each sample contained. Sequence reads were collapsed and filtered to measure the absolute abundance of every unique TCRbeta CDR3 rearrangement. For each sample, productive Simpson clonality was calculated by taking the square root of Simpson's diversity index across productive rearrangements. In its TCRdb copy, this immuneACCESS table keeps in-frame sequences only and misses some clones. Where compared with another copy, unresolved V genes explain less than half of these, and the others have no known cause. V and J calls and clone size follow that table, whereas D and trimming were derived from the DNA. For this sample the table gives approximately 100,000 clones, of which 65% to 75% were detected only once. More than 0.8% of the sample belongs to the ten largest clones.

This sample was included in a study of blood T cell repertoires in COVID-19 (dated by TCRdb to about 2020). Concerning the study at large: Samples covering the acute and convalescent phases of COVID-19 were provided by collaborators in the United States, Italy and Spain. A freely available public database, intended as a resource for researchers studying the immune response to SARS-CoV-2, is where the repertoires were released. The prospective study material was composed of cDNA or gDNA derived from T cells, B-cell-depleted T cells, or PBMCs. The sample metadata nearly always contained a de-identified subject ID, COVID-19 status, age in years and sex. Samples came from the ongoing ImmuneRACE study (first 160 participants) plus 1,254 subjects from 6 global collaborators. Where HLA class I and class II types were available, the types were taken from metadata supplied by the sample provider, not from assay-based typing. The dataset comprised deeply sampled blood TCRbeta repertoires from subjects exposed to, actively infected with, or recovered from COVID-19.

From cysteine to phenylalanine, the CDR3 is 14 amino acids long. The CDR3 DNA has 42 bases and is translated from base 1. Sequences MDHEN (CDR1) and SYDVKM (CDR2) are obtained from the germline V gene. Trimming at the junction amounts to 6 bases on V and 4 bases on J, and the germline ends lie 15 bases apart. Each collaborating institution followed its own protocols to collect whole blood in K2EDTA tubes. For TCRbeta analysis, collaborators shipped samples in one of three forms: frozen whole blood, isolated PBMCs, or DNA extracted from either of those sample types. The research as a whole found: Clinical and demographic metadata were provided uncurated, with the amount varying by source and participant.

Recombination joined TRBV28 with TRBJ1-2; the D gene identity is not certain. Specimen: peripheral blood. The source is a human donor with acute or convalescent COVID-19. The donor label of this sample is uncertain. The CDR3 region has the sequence CASSSTGSLYGYTF. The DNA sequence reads TGTGCCAGCAGCTCTACCGGGTCTCTCTATGGCTACACCTTC.